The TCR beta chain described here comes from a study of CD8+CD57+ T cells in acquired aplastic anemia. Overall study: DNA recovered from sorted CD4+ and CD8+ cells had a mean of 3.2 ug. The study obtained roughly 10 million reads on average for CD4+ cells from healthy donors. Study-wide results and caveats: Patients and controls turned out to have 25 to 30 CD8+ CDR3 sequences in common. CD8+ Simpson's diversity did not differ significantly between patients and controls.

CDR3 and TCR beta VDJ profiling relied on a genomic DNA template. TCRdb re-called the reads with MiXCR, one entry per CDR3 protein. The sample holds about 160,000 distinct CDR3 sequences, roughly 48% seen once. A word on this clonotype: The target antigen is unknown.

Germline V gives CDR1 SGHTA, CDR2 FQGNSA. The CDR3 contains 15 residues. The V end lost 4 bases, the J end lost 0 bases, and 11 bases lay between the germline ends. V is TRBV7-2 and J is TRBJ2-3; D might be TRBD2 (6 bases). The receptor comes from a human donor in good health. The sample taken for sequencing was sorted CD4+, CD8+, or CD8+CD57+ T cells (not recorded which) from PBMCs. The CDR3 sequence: CASSSSEGSTDTQYF. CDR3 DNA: TGTGCCAGCAGCTCTAGCGAGGGGAGCACAGATACGCAGTATTTT.